The 20 T cell receptor beta chains below were found in one sample sequenced in a study of T cells in Graves' hyperthyroidism and ophthalmopathy. Amplified TCR beta CDR3 regions derived from RNA transcripts. First-round RT-PCR targeting the TCR CDR3 was performed with the HTBI primer set. TCRdb re-analysed the multiplex PCR reads in MiXCR, keeping a single row per CDR3 protein. This table holds roughly 290,000 distinct CDR3 sequences, roughly an eighth found once. Input material: blood. The receptor set was obtained from a woman in her 40s with Graves' hyperthyroidism.

The V gene is TRBV7-9, the J gene TRBJ2-5; 8 positions match TRBD1. V gave up 5 bases and J gave up 5 bases; unmatched junction bases: 13. Germline-derived CDR1 and CDR2 are SEHNR and FQNEAQ (reference sequence). The CDR3 loop spans 16 amino acids. CDR3 protein: CASSIATGEIGETQYF. The CDR3 coding sequence is TGTGCCAGCAGCATCGCGACAGGGGAGATAGGGGAGACCCAGTACTTC.

This clonotype appeared many times. This chain links TRBV29-1 with TRBJ2-1, with D perhaps TRBD2 (6 bases). The CDR3 is made up of 13 amino acids. V lost 4 bases and J lost 6, with 13 bases in between. The germline V gene has CDR1 SQVTM and CDR2 ANQGSEA. In DNA form, the CDR3 reads TGCAGCGTTGGAGGGGAGGCTCTCAATGAGCAGTTCTTC. Its protein product is CSVGGEALNEQFF.

This clonotype was detected only a few times. This rearrangement joins TRBV29-1 to TRBJ1-3, with 7 bases identical to TRBD1. Trimming at V came to 6 bases and at J to 0 bases, leaving 8 bases not matched to a gene. Germline V gene data show CDR1 as SQVTM and CDR2 as ANQGSEA. This CDR3 spans 15 amino acids. As DNA, the CDR3 is TGCAGCGTCCAGACAGGGTCTAACTCTGGAAACACCATATATTTT. This codes for CSVQTGSNSGNTIYF.

This clonotype was seen many times. The chain carries TRBV29-1 and TRBJ2-1; TRBD1 matches at 7 bases. Germline V CDR1 and CDR2: SQVTM, ANQGSEA. Unmatched junction bases numbered 12, after V lost 6 bases and J lost 4 bases. CDR3 size: 15 residues. The CDR3 spells CSVRRRTGPYNEQFF. Here the CDR3 DNA reads TGCAGCGTCAGGAGGAGGACAGGACCGTACAATGAGCAGTTCTTC.

This clonotype was counted ten times or more. The chain uses TRBV12-3 or TRBV12-4 and TRBJ2-1; 11 nucleotides agree with TRBD2. This CDR3 spans 15 amino acids. Trimming removed 6 bases from V and 2 bases from J; junction bases left unmatched: 3. The CDR3 sequence: CASRQGLAAYNEQFF. Here the CDR3 DNA reads TGTGCCAGCAGGCAGGGACTAGCGGCCTACAATGAGCAGTTCTTC.

To note about this clonotype: The germline gene is not matched at one end of the junction; a read error may be the cause. The chain combines TRBV7-2 with TRBJ2-2; no definite D call. This CDR3 spans 14 amino acids. Germline CDR1 reads SGHTA; CDR2 reads FQGNSA. CDR3 in amino acids: CANSFRRAPGELFF. CDR3 coding DNA: TGTGCCAACAGCTTTCGTCGGGCGCCCGGGGAGCTGTTTTTT.

This clonotype was seen ten or more times. The rearrangement links TRBV12-3 or TRBV12-4 to TRBJ1-3; D possibly corresponds to TRBD1 (5 bases). The germline V and J ends were trimmed by 6 bases and 0 bases, with 12 bases remaining between them. This CDR3 comprises 15 residues. CDR3 in DNA: TGTGCCAGCAGCAACAGGATTTACTCTGGAAACACCATATATTTT. Its translation: CASSNRIYSGNTIYF.

This clonotype was detected many times. CDR3 in amino acids: CASLQGRWNTEAFF. The CDR3, as DNA: TGTGCCAGTTTACAGGGAAGGTGGAACACTGAAGCTTTCTTT. The V and J genes are TRBV19 and TRBJ1-1; maybe TRBD1 (6 bases). The CDR3 runs to 14 residues. Between the trimmed V and J ends, which lost 8 bases and 1 base, there was a span of 14 bases. Germline lookup yields CDR1 LNHDA and CDR2 SQIVND (reference sequence).

This clonotype was observed a single time. The J gene is TRBJ2-3, the V gene TRBV28, with 12 bases fitting TRBD2. This CDR3 has 17 residues. From germline, CDR1 is MDHEN and CDR2 SYDVKM. The V and J ends lost 5 bases and 2 bases, in that order; junction bases with no gene match: 8. The CDR3 coding sequence is TGTGCCAGCAGTCGGACTAGCGGGAAGGGGTACACAGATACGCAGTATTTT. As protein: CASSRTSGKGYTDTQYF.

The gene calls are TRBV12-3 or TRBV12-4 and TRBJ2-7; 8 bases are a match to TRBD1. V shed 3 bases and J 1 base; nucleotides not matched to a gene: 2. CDR3 size: 14 residues. The CDR3 DNA is TGTGCCAGCAGTTTGGGACAGGTTTCCTACGAGCAGTACTTC. Its translation: CASSLGQVSYEQYF.

Many counts were recorded for this clonotype. The chain combines TRBV5-1 with TRBJ2-7; 7 bases match TRBD2. This CDR3 has 15 residues. CDR1 SGHRS and CDR2 YFSETQ come from the germline V gene. V lost 4 bases to trimming and J lost 0 bases; unmatched junction nucleotides: 7. The CDR3 loop is CASSPGLVSSYEQYF. The DNA for the CDR3 is TGCGCCAGCAGCCCTGGACTAGTTAGCTCCTACGAGCAGTACTTC.

Ten or more counts support this clonotype. This chain uses TRBV7-9 with TRBJ2-3, with TRBD2 matching 12 bases. The V gene end was trimmed by 6 bases and the J gene end by 5 bases; junction bases not matched to a gene: 9. The length of the CDR3 is 16 residues. Germline V CDR1 and CDR2: SEHNR, FQNEAQ (reference sequence). The CDR3 region is CASSFSGLAGLDTQYF. CDR3 sequence (DNA): TGTGCCAGCAGTTTCTCCGGACTAGCGGGACTAGATACGCAGTATTTT.

This clonotype has ten or more counts. This chain uses TRBV5-6 with TRBJ2-1; D ambiguous. Per the germline V gene, CDR1 is SGHDT and CDR2 is YYEEEE. V was clipped by 2 bases and J by 2 bases, with 8 bases between them. The CDR3 has 14 residues. The chain's CDR3 is CASSLPSTYNEQFF. DNA of the CDR3: TGTGCCAGCAGCTTACCCAGCACCTACAATGAGCAGTTCTTC.

The CDR3 coding sequence is TGCAGTGCTAGAGAGGGGATCTACGAGCAGTACTTC. Translation gives CSAREGIYEQYF. The chain links TRBV20-1 to TRBJ2-7; the D is unclear. V lost 0 bases and J lost 3, with 6 bases in between. This CDR3 spans 12 amino acids. Germline assignment: CDR1 DFQATT and CDR2 SNEGSKA (reference sequence).

This clonotype was observed at least ten times. The rearrangement joins TRBV2 to TRBJ2-7, with 12 bases matching TRBD1. This CDR3 is built from 12 residues. The trim removed 7 bases at V and 6 bases at J, leaving 1 base unmatched. The germline CDR1 and CDR2 sequences are SNHLY and FYNNEI. CDR3 nucleotide sequence: TGTGCCAGCAAGGGACAGGGGGCCGAGCAGTACTTC. Its protein product is CASKGQGAEQYF.

This clonotype was recorded many times. This chain uses TRBV7-6 with TRBJ1-6; D may be TRBD1 (5 bases). The length of the CDR3 is 14 residues. Trimming left V 4 bases short and J 14 bases short, with 18 bases between. Germline CDR1 and CDR2: SGHVS and FNYEAQ. The CDR3 is CASSSDAGVASLHF. In nucleotides, the CDR3 is TGTGCCAGCAGCTCCGACGCGGGGGTTGCATCCCTCCACTTT.

This clonotype was observed many times. This chain uses TRBV4-1 with TRBJ1-2; TRBD1 agrees at 7 bases. The germline CDR1 and CDR2 sequences are MGHRA and YSYEKL. This CDR3 has 14 residues. After removal of 1 base from V and 6 bases from J, the junction contained 5 bases not matched to a gene. CDR3 DNA: TGCGCCAGCAGCCAAGTCGAGGGGGCTAATGGCTACACCTTC. Translating gives CASSQVEGANGYTF.

Comment on this clonotype: This may be a read error, as it is one base from a much larger clone. CDR3 residues: CVTLTGDSVYTF. CDR3 in DNA: TGTGTCACCTTGACAGGGGATTCCGTCTACACCTTC. The gene calls are TRBV28 and TRBJ1-2, with 8 bases identical to TRBD1. CDR1 and CDR2 (germline): MDHEN, SYDVKM. CDR3 length: 12 residues.

V gene TRBV20-1 combines with J gene TRBJ2-3; 13 nucleotides align to TRBD2. V was clipped by 5 bases and J by 0 bases; unmatched bases: 8. Germline V CDR1 and CDR2: DFQATT, SNEGSKA (reference sequence). This CDR3 region has 17 residues. The CDR3 nucleotides are TGCAGTGCTCAAGGACTAGCGGGAGTTGGGAGCACAGATACGCAGTATTTT. Translation gives CSAQGLAGVGSTDTQYF.

This clonotype occurred many times. This chain joins TRBV6-1 and TRBJ2-6; D ambiguous. This CDR3 is built from 15 residues. Germline assignment: CDR1 MNHNS and CDR2 SASEGT. The ends were cut back, 6 bases at V and 2 bases at J, with 11 bases in the middle. CDR3: CASRPNFTGANVLTF. The CDR3 nucleotides read TGTGCCAGCAGGCCCAATTTTACTGGGGCCAACGTCCTGACTTTC.